The T cell receptor beta chain under discussion was sequenced for a study of T cell responses to AZD1222 COVID-19 vaccine. Study-wide results and caveats: There were vaccine-associated CD4 TCRs across spike, dominant at 160-218 and 743-854.

About this clone: Its antigen is undetermined.

Profiled with immunoSEQ multiplex PCR; TCRdb holds only in-frame clones, not every one. The sample holds about 150,000 clones, roughly 90% seen once. Trimming shortened V by 2 bases and J by 3 bases, and 14 bases separated the two germline ends. This CDR3 region has 15 residues. CDR1 and CDR2 (germline): GTSNPN, SVGIG (reference sequence). The source material was peripheral blood, sampled 28 days after the second AZD1222 dose. The TCR originated in an adult who received the AZD1222 COVID-19 vaccine. The J gene is TRBJ2-1, the V gene TRBV30; D may be TRBD1 (5 bases). In nucleotides, the CDR3 is TGTGCCTGGAGTCCTGACAGTTTGGGCTACAATGAGCAGTTCTTC. Its protein is CAWSPDSLGYNEQFF.